These 10 T cell receptor beta chains were sequenced from one sample in a study of cytomegalovirus exposure and HLA in healthy donors. This PCR relied on a set of 60 Vbeta primers and 13 Jbeta primers. Clones were sequenced by immunoSEQ multiplex PCR, and TCRdb holds only the in-frame ones, with some missing. Of 150,000 to 200,000 clones in the sample, around 81% were seen once. Sequencing used PBMCs. These receptors all come from a woman aged 18-35 years in good health and CMV-seropositive.

The chain has TRBV11-3 and TRBJ2-2; D gene ambiguous. Deletions cut 6 bases from V and 1 base from J, with 15 bases between. Germline CDR1 reads SGHNT; CDR2 reads YENEEA. The CDR3 consists of 16 residues. CDR3 protein: CASSIEWQVNTGELFF. The CDR3 DNA is TGTGCCAGCAGTATCGAATGGCAGGTGAACACCGGGGAGCTGTTTTTT.

This clone was detected only a few times. The chain carries TRBV5-1 and TRBJ1-5; the match to TRBD1 covers 9 bases. Germline V gene data show CDR1 as SGHRS and CDR2 as YFSETQ. This CDR3 contains 15 residues. With 1 base clipped from V and 4 bases from J, the junction kept 3 bases outside the gene matches. In DNA, the CDR3 is TGCGCCAGCAGCTTGCACGGGACAGGGAATCAGCCCCAGCATTTT. Residues: CASSLHGTGNQPQHF.

The J gene is TRBJ2-1, the V gene TRBV19; 15 nucleotides align to TRBD2. Germline loops: CDR1 LNHDA, CDR2 SQIVND (reference sequence). The CDR3 contains 16 residues. J lost 7 bases, V lost 1 base, and 2 bases had no gene match. The CDR3, as DNA: TGTGCCAGTAGTATAGGGGGACTAGCGGGGGGAAATGAGCAGTTCTTC. This translates into CASSIGGLAGGNEQFF.

The rearrangement links TRBV11-1 to TRBJ2-1; D is unresolved. The CDR3 extends over 13 amino acids. The V end was cut by 5 bases, the J end by 9 bases, with 14 bases between. Germline-derived CDR1 and CDR2 are SGHAT and FQDESV (reference sequence). CDR3 loop: CASSRTFSGEQFF. The CDR3 coding sequence is TGTGCCAGCAGCCGTACGTTTTCGGGTGAGCAGTTCTTC.

This chain links TRBV5-6 with TRBJ2-6; D remains ambiguous. This CDR3 is 16 amino acids long. Per germline, CDR1 SGHDT and CDR2 YYEEEE. V dropped 2 bases and J dropped 1 base, with 10 bases sitting between them. This CDR3 is CASSFIFRSGANVLTF. The CDR3 nucleotides are TGTGCCAGCAGCTTTATATTCCGGTCTGGGGCCAACGTCCTGACTTTC.

The rearrangement uses TRBV23-1 and TRBJ1-2; maybe TRBD1 (6 bases). TRBV23-1 is an open reading frame, and its role is uncertain. There are 17 residues in the CDR3. V lost 4 bases and J lost 8, with 26 bases in between. CDR3: CASSRGGYRVCDNGYTF. DNA of the CDR3: TGCGCCAGCAGTCGGGGGGGATACAGGGTTTGCGACAACGGCTACACCTTC.

The chain has TRBV5-4 and TRBJ1-2, with 9 bases lining up with TRBD1. Germline CDR1 reads SGHNT; CDR2 reads YYREEE (reference sequence). The CDR3 spans 14 residues. With 3 bases clipped from V and 10 bases from J, the junction kept 10 bases outside the gene matches. The CDR3 DNA is TGTGCCAGCAGCTCACCGGGACAGGGAGATGTCTACACCTTC. Its translation is CASSSPGQGDVYTF.

This clone has more than one count but fewer than ten. The chain employs TRBV5-1 and TRBJ1-3; TRBD1 matches 7 bases. The CDR3 loop spans 15 amino acids. Per germline, CDR1 SGHRS and CDR2 YFSETQ. V shed 3 bases and J 4 bases; nucleotides not matched to a gene: 7. CDR3: CASSSSPGQGNTIYF. CDR3 DNA sequence: TGCGCCAGCAGCTCTTCACCGGGACAGGGAAACACCATATATTTT. Supplemented by reference TRBV5-1 and TRBJ1-3, the full variable domain reads KAGVTQTPRYLIKTRGQQVTLSCSPISGHRSVSWYQQTPGQGLQFLFEYFSETQRNKGNFPGRFSGRQFSNSRSEMNVSTLELGDSALYLCASSSSPGQGNTIYFGEGSWLTVV.

The chain recombines TRBV7-3 with TRBJ2-7; D uncertain. The CDR3 extends over 16 amino acids. Trimming pared 5 bases from V and 3 bases from J, leaving 20 bases between. Germline V gene sequence: CDR1 SGHTA, CDR2 FQGTGA. CDR3 residues: CASSHPTRVRYYEQYV. CDR3 in DNA: TGTGCCAGCAGCCACCCCACCAGAGTGCGCTACTACGAGCAGTACGTC.

The gene calls are TRBV6-1 and TRBJ1-1, with a tentative D call TRBD1 (6 bases). CDR3 length: 15 residues. Between the trimmed V and J ends, which lost 1 base and 0 bases, there was a span of 9 bases. Germline V gives CDR1 MNHNS, CDR2 SASEGT. This CDR3 is CASSEGGGLNTEAFF. For the CDR3, the DNA is TGTGCCAGCAGTGAAGGTGGGGGCTTGAACACTGAAGCTTTCTTT.